This TCR beta chain derives from a study of shared clonotypes between healthy human individuals. Study-wide context: Aged 18 to 49, the donors were two women and a few men. Whole-study results and caveats: The four-donor shared clonotypes exceeded non-shared clonotypes in generation probability, with non-shared ones scoring lower.

Naivety among CD8 cells was defined by CD45RO negativity and positive CCR7 selection, thereby excluding terminally differentiated effector memory CD45RA+ cells. Germline CDR1 reads SGDLS; CDR2 reads YYNGEE. The CDR3 is made up of 13 amino acids. Trimming pared 4 bases from V and 0 bases from J, leaving 7 bases between. For this clone: Its specificity is unknown.

The assay was immunoSEQ multiplex PCR, and TCRdb's table has in-frame clones only and misses some. This sample yields 760,000 or so clones, of which 96% are seen a single time; 0.2% to 0.25% belongs to the top ten. The TCR comes from a man under 40 in good health. The sequenced material came from naive CD8+ T cells sorted from blood. This chain links TRBV9 with TRBJ1-1, with D hard to call. DNA for the CDR3: TGTGCCAGCAGCATCAACTTGAACACTGAAGCTTTCTTT. Translation: CASSINLNTEAFF.